This entry lists 24 T cell receptor beta chains sequenced from one sample in a study of T cell repertoires in cytomegalovirus infection. TCRdb recomputed calls from the reads with MiXCR, one row per CDR3 protein. Seen here are some 300,000 distinct CDR3 sequences, about 17% observed once, and the top ten hold 12%. The sequencing sample was made of PBMCs. The receptor set was obtained from a human donor in good health (CMV status not recorded). Some clones in this sample may be carry-over from other donors' samples.

This clonotype was counted between two and nine times. The chain has TRBV12-3 or TRBV12-4 and TRBJ1-4, with 7 bases aligning to TRBD1. The CDR3 is 15 residues long. With V trimmed by 6 bases and J by 0 bases, 4 bases remained unmatched. The CDR3 reads CASRTGTSTNEKLFF. The CDR3 DNA follows: TGTGCCAGCAGGACAGGGACCTCAACTAATGAAAAACTGTTTTTT.

The gene calls are TRBV25-1 and TRBJ2-7, with a possible D match to TRBD2 (6 bases). This CDR3 spans 13 amino acids. V lost 3 bases, J lost 4 bases, and 10 bases lay in between. The germline gives CDR1 MGHDK, CDR2 SYGVNS. CDR3 in DNA: TGTGCCAGCAGTGACGGGGGATTTTACGAGCAGTACTTC. Amino acids: CASSDGGFYEQYF.

This clonotype was counted a few times. This sequence joins TRBV6-5 and TRBJ2-4; a possible D gene is TRBD1 (7 bases). This CDR3 region has 17 residues. V was shortened by 6 bases and J by 1 base, with 19 bases between the two germline ends. The germline V gene encodes CDR1 MNHEY and CDR2 SVGAGI. The chain's CDR3 is CASRTWRGREAKNIQYF. The DNA for the CDR3 is TGTGCCAGCAGGACTTGGAGGGGGCGTGAGGCCAAAAACATTCAGTACTTC.

This chain connects TRBV10-3 to TRBJ2-1, with 13 bases aligning to TRBD2. V gave up 0 bases and J gave up 12 bases; unmatched junction bases: 8. The CDR3 sequence is 16 residues long. CDR1 and CDR2 from the germline V gene are ENHRY and SYGVKD. CDR3 amino acids: CAISESTSGGTVGQFF. CDR3 coding DNA: TGTGCCATCAGTGAGTCGACTAGCGGGGGGACCGTGGGGCAGTTCTTC.

The chain recombines TRBV20-1 with TRBJ2-5, with D uncertain. The CDR3 length is 14 residues. V dropped 1 base and J dropped 0 bases, with 9 bases sitting between them. CDR1 DFQATT and CDR2 SNEGSKA come from the germline V gene (reference sequence). In nucleotides, the CDR3 is TGCAGTGCTAGAGCAACCCTAAACCAAGAGACCCAGTACTTC. This translates into CSARATLNQETQYF.

This clonotype was seen at least ten times. The chain has TRBV7-2 and TRBJ1-1, with 7 nucleotides matching TRBD1. Germline CDR1 and CDR2: SGHTA and FQGNSA. This CDR3 is 14 amino acids long. V lost 2 bases to trimming and J lost 4 bases; unmatched junction nucleotides: 4. The CDR3 is CASSLQGDGTEAFF. CDR3 nucleotide sequence: TGTGCCAGCAGCTTACAGGGGGATGGCACTGAAGCTTTCTTT.

The CDR3 nucleotides read TGCAGCGTTGAATTGGGCAGGGACCACTATGGCTACACCTTC. This encodes CSVELGRDHYGYTF. The chain employs TRBV29-1 and TRBJ1-2; D may be TRBD1 (5 bases). Germline CDR1 reads SQVTM; CDR2 reads ANQGSEA. The CDR3 sequence is 14 residues long. V lost 2 bases and J 3 bases, leaving 13 bases between the germline ends.

This chain links TRBV25-1 with TRBJ2-5, with 8 bases matching TRBD1. CDR1 and CDR2 from the germline V gene are MGHDK and SYGVNS. CDR3 length: 15 amino acids. J lost 4 bases, V lost 6 bases, and 10 bases had no gene match. CDR3 DNA sequence: TGTGCCAGCAGCGATTACAGGGGGTGGGCAGAGACCCAGTACTTC. Encoded protein: CASSDYRGWAETQYF.

The CDR3 sequence: CASSMDLNGYEQYF. In DNA, the CDR3 is TGTGCCAGTAGTATGGATCTGAATGGCTACGAGCAGTACTTC. The V and J genes are TRBV19 and TRBJ2-7; D gene uncertain. The CDR3 consists of 14 residues. Germline V gene lookup returns CDR1 LNHDA and CDR2 SQIVND (reference sequence). V was cut by 3 bases and J by 3 bases, with 12 bases left in between.

This clonotype was counted between two and nine times. The rearrangement uses TRBV7-9 and TRBJ2-3; D may be TRBD1 or TRBD2 (5 bases each). Germline V gene lookup returns CDR1 SEHNR and CDR2 FQNEAQ (reference sequence). V lost 3 bases and J lost 2, with 9 bases in between. This CDR3 region has 14 residues. Here the CDR3 DNA reads TGTGCCAGCAGCTTGATGGGGGACACAGATACGCAGTATTTT. Protein product: CASSLMGDTDTQYF.

The J gene is TRBJ2-3, the V gene TRBV20-1; D could derive from TRBD1 or TRBD2 (5 bases each). The CDR3 runs to 14 residues. Trimming pared 5 bases from V and 1 base from J, leaving 13 bases between. Germline CDR1 and CDR2: DFQATT and SNEGSKA (reference sequence). CDR3 bases: TGCAGTGCTCCTAACTTGGGGGGCACAGATACGCAGTATTTT. Translating it yields CSAPNLGGTDTQYF.

This clonotype was seen repeatedly, ten times or more. The chain combines TRBV5-6 with TRBJ1-2; D gene uncertain. This CDR3 is 16 amino acids long. V shed 1 base and J shed 3 bases, with 16 bases lying between them. The V gene's germline CDR1 is SGHDT and CDR2 YYEEEE. The CDR3 protein is CASSLIGKEYYYGYTF. The DNA of the CDR3 is TGTGCCAGCAGCTTGATCGGGAAGGAGTACTACTATGGCTACACCTTC.

This clonotype came up many times. The V and J genes are TRBV20-1 and TRBJ1-5, with D possibly matching TRBD1 (5 bases). The CDR3 sequence is 17 residues long. CDR1 is DFQATT and CDR2 is SNEGSKA in the germline V gene (reference sequence). The V end lost 6 bases, the J end lost 1 base, and 22 bases lay between the germline ends. The CDR3 reads CSAIDRQGTGSNQPQHF. The DNA for the CDR3 is TGCAGTGCCATCGATCGGCAGGGCACGGGGAGCAATCAGCCCCAGCATTTT.

This clonotype was counted at least ten times. The chain has TRBV6-1 and TRBJ2-2; perhaps D is TRBD1 or TRBD2 (5 bases each). Trimming removed 7 bases from V and 2 bases from J, with 14 bases in between. Germline V gene data show CDR1 as MNHNS and CDR2 as SASEGT. This CDR3 spans 15 amino acids. In DNA form, the CDR3 reads TGTGCCAGCACATGGGACGGGGAAAACACCGGGGAGCTGTTTTTT. Translation: CASTWDGENTGELFF.

At least ten counts were recorded for this clonotype. The V gene is TRBV7-2, the J gene TRBJ1-5; D ambiguous. V shed 5 bases and J shed 1 base, with 12 bases lying between them. CDR3 size: 15 residues. Germline-derived CDR1 and CDR2 are SGHTA and FQGNSA. This chain's CDR3 is CASSPTTLSNQPQHF. The DNA for the CDR3 is TGTGCCAGCAGCCCCACCACTTTGAGCAATCAGCCCCAGCATTTT. Combining the CDR3 with reference TRBV7-2 and TRBJ1-5 gives the whole variable domain GAGVSQSPSNKVTEKGKDVELRCDPISGHTALYWYRQSLGQGLEFLIYFQGNSAPDKSGLPSDRFSAERTGGSVSTLTIQRTQQEDSAVYLCASSPTTLSNQPQHFGDGTRLSIL.

This clonotype has just a few counts. The rearrangement uses TRBV10-2 and TRBJ2-7; D gene unclear. This CDR3 contains 14 residues. Germline CDR1 reads WSHSY; CDR2 reads SAAADI. With 2 bases removed from V and 2 bases from J, the gap between germline ends came to 10 bases. The CDR3 DNA follows: TGCGCCAGCAGTGAGGTCAGGAACCCCTACGAGCAGTACTTC. Amino acids: CASSEVRNPYEQYF.

The chain carries TRBV2 and TRBJ1-2; a weak D match, TRBD1 (5 bases). V lost 3 bases to trimming and J lost 5 bases, with 10 bases between them. CDR3 length equals 13 residues. Germline V CDR1 and CDR2: SNHLY, FYNNEI. The CDR3 sequence is CASSEMGQYGYTF. CDR3 bases: TGTGCCAGCAGTGAGATGGGGCAGTATGGCTACACCTTC.

The rearrangement uses TRBV28 and TRBJ2-3, with D possibly matching TRBD2 (7 bases). Trimming took off 6 bases at V and 3 bases at J, with 16 bases between the two ends. The CDR3 loop spans 15 amino acids. Germline loops: CDR1 MDHEN, CDR2 SYDVKM. The CDR3 nucleotides are TGTGCCAGCAGGGAAGGGGGGGCCGGGACAGATACGCAGTATTTT. Translation: CASREGGAGTDTQYF.

Many counts were recorded for this clonotype. The V call is TRBV7-2, the J call TRBJ1-6; D unresolved. This CDR3 region has 15 residues. Between the trimmed V and J ends, which lost 7 bases and 5 bases, there was a span of 15 bases. Germline values: CDR1 SGHTA, CDR2 FQGNSA. CDR3 nucleotide sequence: TGTGCCAGCACCCCCCTCGGGGTGGATAATTCACCCCTCCACTTT. It yields the protein CASTPLGVDNSPLHF.

The V call is TRBV20-1, the J call TRBJ1-5; 7 bases fit TRBD1. CDR1 is DFQATT, CDR2 SNEGSKA, per germline (reference sequence). The CDR3 runs to 16 residues. Trimming at V came to 1 base and at J to 0 bases, leaving 6 bases not matched to a gene. DNA of the CDR3: TGCAGTGCTAGAGCCGGGACAGTTTATAGCAATCAGCCCCAGCATTTT. The encoded protein is CSARAGTVYSNQPQHF.

This clonotype was seen at least ten times. The chain combines TRBV4-2 with TRBJ2-7, with 11 nucleotides matching TRBD2. Germline CDR1 LGHNA, CDR2 YNFKEQ. V was clipped by 4 bases and J by 1 base; unmatched bases: 3. The CDR3 totals 15 residues. The CDR3 DNA is TGTGCCAGCAGCCCCCTAGCGGGGGGATCCTACGAGCAGTACTTC. Translating it yields CASSPLAGGSYEQYF.

Remarks on this clonotype: This may come from a read error, since a much larger clone is one base off. The V call is TRBV19, the J call TRBJ2-2; D is perhaps TRBD1 (6 bases). The CDR3 covers 16 residues. Germline CDR1 and CDR2: LNHDA and SQIVND (reference sequence). The DNA of the CDR3 is TGTGTCAGTACCGCAACCCGGACAGCGAACACCGGGGAGCTGTTTTTT. Translation: CVSTATRTANTGELFF.

This clonotype was detected only a few times. The rearrangement uses TRBV13 and TRBJ1-1, with TRBD1 identical over 12 bases. This CDR3 region has 13 residues. Germline loops: CDR1 PRHDT, CDR2 FYEKMQ (reference sequence). J was trimmed by 10 bases and V by 4 bases; bases with no gene match: 4. The CDR3 region has the DNA TGTGCCAGCAGCTGGGACAGGGGGCGAGGAGCTTTCTTT. Translating it yields CASSWDRGRGAFF.

The chain recombines TRBV28 with TRBJ1-1, with a tentative D call TRBD1 (5 bases). V was shortened by 8 bases and J by 8 bases, with 12 bases between the two germline ends. This CDR3 is 11 amino acids long. CDR1 and CDR2 (germline): MDHEN, SYDVKM. The CDR3 region is CASRGPREAFF. CDR3 in DNA: TGTGCCAGCCGGGGCCCGAGGGAAGCTTTCTTT. Complete variable domain (other parts from reference TRBV28 and TRBJ1-1): DVKVTQSSRYLVKRTGEKVFLECVQDMDHENMFWYRQDPGLGLRLIYFSYDVKMKEKGDIPEGYSVSREKKERFSLILESASTNQTSMYLCASRGPREAFFGQGTRLTVV.